This TCR beta chain is drawn from a study of blood T cells in healthy people across ages. Points from the study as a whole: Measured against age, TCR beta diversity per million T cells decreased in a roughly linear manner. No conclusive comparison of naive versus antigen-experienced cells was possible with unsorted PBMCs. Long-lived donors exceeded aged donors in naive CD4+ cells and diversity.

CDR3 length equals 14 residues. The V gene lost 2 bases and the J gene lost 2 bases, with 10 bases spanning the gap. The germline CDR1 and CDR2 sequences are MDHEN and SYDVKM. A note on this clonotype: The target antigen is unknown.

Alongside a J-beta primer mix, a sample-barcoded 5' primer served in a second PCR lasting about 7 to 12 cycles. Every individual sample yielded 2.5 million or more paired-end reads (each containing CDR3). TCRdb independently ran MiXCR on the 5' RACE reads; one entry per CDR3 protein. The sample contains nearly 1 million distinct CDR3 sequences, approximately 50% of which appear only once. The material sequenced was blood. The TCR was taken from an older woman in good health. The gene calls are TRBV28 and TRBJ2-7; tentatively, D is TRBD1 (5 bases). In DNA form, the CDR3 reads TGTGCCAGCAGTTTAGCAAGGGGTACCTACGAGCAGTACTTC. Amino acids: CASSLARGTYEQYF.